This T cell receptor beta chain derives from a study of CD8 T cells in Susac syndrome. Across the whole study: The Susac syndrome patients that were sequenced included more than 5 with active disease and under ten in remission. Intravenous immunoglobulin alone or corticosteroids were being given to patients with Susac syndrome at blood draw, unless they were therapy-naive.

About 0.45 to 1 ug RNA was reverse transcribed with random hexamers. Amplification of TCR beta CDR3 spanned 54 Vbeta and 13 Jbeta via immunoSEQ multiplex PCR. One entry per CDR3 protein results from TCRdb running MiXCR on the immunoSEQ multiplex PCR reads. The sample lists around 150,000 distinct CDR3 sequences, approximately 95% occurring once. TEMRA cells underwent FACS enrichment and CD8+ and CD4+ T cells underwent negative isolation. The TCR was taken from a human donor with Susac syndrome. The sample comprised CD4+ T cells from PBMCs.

DNA for the CDR3: TGCGCCAGCAGCCAAGATAGAACAGGGGGTTGGGACACCATATATTTT. Encoded protein: CASSQDRTGGWDTIYF. The chain carries TRBV4-1 and TRBJ1-3; 8 bases map to TRBD1. The germline gives CDR1 MGHRA, CDR2 YSYEKL. The CDR3 covers 16 residues. V shed 0 bases and J 8 bases; nucleotides not matched to a gene: 9.